This section outlines one T cell receptor (beta chain) sequence together with its context. After removal of 0 bases from V and 5 bases from J, the junction contained 3 bases not matched to a gene. The CDR3 loop spans 16 amino acids. Germline-derived CDR1 and CDR2 are LGHNA and YNFKEQ. This sample is drawn from a study of blood T cell repertoires in COVID-19. TCRdb's table, derived via immunoSEQ multiplex PCR, lists solely in-frame clones and lacks some. Of about 260,000 clones detected, roughly 79% appear once; the ten largest clones hold around 2%. The chain uses TRBV4-2 and TRBJ2-1; TRBD2 agrees at 11 bases. This receptor was identified in a woman of 80 years or more with acute or convalescent COVID-19. Input material: peripheral blood. CDR3 sequence reads: CASSQDRTSGHNEQFF. In DNA, the CDR3 is TGTGCCAGCAGCCAAGATAGGACTAGCGGGCACAATGAGCAGTTCTTC.